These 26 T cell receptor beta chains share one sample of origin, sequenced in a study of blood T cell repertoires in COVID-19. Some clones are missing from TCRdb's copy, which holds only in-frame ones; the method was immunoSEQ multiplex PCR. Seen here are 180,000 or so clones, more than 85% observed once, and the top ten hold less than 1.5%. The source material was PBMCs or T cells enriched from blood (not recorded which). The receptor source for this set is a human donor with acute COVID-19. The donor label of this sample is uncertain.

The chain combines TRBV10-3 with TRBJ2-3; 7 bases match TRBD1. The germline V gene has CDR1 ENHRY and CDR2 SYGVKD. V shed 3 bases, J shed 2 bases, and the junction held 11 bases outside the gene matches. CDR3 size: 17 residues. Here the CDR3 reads CAISEPFPGQPTDTQYF. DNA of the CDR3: TGTGCCATCAGTGAACCCTTCCCGGGACAGCCCACAGATACGCAGTATTTT.

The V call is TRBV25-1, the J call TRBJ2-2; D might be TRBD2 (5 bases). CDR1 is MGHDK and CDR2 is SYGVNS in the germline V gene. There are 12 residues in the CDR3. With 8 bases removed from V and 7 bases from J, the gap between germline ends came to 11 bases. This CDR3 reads CASATGVGELFF. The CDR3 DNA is TGTGCCAGCGCGACCGGGGTCGGGGAGCTGTTTTTT.

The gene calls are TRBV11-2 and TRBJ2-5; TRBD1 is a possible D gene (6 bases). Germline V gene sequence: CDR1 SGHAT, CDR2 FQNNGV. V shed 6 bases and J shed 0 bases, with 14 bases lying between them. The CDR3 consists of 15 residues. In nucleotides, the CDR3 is TGTGCCAGCAGTTTGCGTGGGGGCTACCAAGAGACCCAGTACTTC. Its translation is CASSLRGGYQETQYF.

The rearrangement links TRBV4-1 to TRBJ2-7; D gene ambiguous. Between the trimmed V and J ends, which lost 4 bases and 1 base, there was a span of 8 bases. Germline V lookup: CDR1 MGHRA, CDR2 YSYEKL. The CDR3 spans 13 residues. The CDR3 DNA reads TGCGCCAGCAGCCTCGAGAGATCCTACGAGCAGTACTTC. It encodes CASSLERSYEQYF.

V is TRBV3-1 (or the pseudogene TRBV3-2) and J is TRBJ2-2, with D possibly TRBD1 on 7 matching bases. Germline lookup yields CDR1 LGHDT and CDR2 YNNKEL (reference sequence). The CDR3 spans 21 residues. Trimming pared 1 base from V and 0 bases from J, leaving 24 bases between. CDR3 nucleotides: TGTGCCAGCAGCCAAGGGGTCCAGGGGGGATGGGGGAGACCGAACACCGGGGAGCTGTTTTTT. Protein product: CASSQGVQGGWGRPNTGELFF.

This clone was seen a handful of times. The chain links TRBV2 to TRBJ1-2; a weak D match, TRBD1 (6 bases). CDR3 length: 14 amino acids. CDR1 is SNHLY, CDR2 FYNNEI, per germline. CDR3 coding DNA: TGTGGCTCAGCCGCAGGGGCCATTAACTATGGCTACACCTTC. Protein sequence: CGSAAGAINYGYTF.

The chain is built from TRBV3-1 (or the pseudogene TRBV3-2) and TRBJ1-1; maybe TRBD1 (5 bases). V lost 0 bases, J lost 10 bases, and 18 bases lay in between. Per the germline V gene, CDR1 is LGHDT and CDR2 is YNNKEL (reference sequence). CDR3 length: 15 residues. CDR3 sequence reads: CASSQDYDLGGGAFF. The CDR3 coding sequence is TGTGCCAGCAGCCAAGATTATGACTTGGGGGGGGGAGCTTTCTTT.

This CDR3 is CASSLLQGAPYEQYF. In DNA, the CDR3 is TGTGCCAGCAGCTTATTGCAGGGTGCGCCCTACGAGCAGTACTTC. V is TRBV11-1 and J is TRBJ2-7; weak D call: TRBD1 (5 bases). Looked up from germline, CDR1 is SGHAT and CDR2 is FQDESV (reference sequence). The germline V and J ends were trimmed by 2 bases and 2 bases, with 13 bases remaining between them. The CDR3 contains 15 residues.

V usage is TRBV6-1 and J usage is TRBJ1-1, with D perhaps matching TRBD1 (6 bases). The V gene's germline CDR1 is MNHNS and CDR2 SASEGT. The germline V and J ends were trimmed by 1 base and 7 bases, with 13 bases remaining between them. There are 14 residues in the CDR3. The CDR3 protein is CASSEDREIIEAFF. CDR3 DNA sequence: TGTGCCAGCAGTGAAGACAGGGAGATTATTGAAGCTTTCTTT.

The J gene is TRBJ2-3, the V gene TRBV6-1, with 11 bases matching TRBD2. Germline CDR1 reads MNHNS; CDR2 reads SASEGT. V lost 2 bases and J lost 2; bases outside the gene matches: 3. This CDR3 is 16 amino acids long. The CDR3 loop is CASSELAGGTTDTQYF. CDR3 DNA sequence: TGTGCCAGCAGTGAACTAGCGGGGGGAACCACAGATACGCAGTATTTT.

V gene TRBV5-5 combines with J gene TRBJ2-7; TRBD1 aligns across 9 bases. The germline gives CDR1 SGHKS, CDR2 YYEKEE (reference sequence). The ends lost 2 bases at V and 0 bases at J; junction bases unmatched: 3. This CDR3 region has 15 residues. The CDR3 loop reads CASSLGTGFSYEQYF. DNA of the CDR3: TGTGCCAGCAGCTTAGGGACAGGGTTCTCCTACGAGCAGTACTTC.

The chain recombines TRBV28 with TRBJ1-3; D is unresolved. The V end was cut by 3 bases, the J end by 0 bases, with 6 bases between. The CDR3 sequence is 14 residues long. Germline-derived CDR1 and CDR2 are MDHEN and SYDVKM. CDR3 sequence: CASSLRVSGNTIYF. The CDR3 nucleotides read TGTGCCAGCAGTTTGAGGGTCTCTGGAAACACCATATATTTT.

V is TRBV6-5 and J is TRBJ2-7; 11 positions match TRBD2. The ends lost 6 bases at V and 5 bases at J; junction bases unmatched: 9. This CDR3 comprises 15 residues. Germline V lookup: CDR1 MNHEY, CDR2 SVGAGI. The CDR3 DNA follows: TGTGCCAGCAGCAGGAGAACTAGCGGGGGACACGAGCAGTACTTC. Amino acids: CASSRRTSGGHEQYF.

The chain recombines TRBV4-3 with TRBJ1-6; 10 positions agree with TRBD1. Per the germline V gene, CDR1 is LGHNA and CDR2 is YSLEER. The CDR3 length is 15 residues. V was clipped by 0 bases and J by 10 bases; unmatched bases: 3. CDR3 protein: CASSQEGTGASPLHF. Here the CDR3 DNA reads TGCGCCAGCAGCCAAGAAGGGACAGGGGCCTCACCCCTCCACTTT.

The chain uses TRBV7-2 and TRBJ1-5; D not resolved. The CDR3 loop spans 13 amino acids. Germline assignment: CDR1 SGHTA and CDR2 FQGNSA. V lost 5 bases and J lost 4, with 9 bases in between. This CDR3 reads CASSPWANQPQHF. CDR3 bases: TGTGCCAGCAGCCCGTGGGCAAATCAGCCCCAGCATTTT.

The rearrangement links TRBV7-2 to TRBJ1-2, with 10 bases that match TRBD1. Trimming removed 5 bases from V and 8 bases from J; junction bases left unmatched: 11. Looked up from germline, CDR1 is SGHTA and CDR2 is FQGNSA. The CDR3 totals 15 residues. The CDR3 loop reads CASSPIDRGLWGYTF. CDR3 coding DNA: TGTGCCAGCAGCCCCATAGACAGGGGGCTTTGGGGCTACACCTTC. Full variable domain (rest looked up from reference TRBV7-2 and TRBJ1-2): GAGVSQSPSNKVTEKGKDVELRCDPISGHTALYWYRQSLGQGLEFLIYFQGNSAPDKSGLPSDRFSAERTGGSVSTLTIQRTQQEDSAVYLCASSPIDRGLWGYTFGSGTRLTVV.

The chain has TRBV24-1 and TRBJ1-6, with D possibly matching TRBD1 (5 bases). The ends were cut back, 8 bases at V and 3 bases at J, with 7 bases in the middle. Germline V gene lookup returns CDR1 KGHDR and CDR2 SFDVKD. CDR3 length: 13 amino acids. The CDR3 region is CATMGGYNSPLHF. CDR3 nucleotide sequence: TGTGCCACCATGGGGGGCTATAATTCACCCCTCCACTTT.

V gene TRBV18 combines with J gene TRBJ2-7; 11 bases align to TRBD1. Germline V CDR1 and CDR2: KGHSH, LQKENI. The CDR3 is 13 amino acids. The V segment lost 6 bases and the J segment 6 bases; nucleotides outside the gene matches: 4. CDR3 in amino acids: CASSSDRGLEQYF. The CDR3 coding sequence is TGTGCCAGCTCGTCGGACAGGGGGCTCGAGCAGTACTTC.

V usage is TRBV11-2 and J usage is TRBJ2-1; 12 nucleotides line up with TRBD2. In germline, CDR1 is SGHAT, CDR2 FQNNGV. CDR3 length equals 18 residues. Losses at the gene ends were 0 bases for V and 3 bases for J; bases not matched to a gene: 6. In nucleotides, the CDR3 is TGTGCCAGCAGCTTAGAGGCTAGCGGGGGGGCCGTCTACAATGAGCAGTTCTTC. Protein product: CASSLEASGGAVYNEQFF.

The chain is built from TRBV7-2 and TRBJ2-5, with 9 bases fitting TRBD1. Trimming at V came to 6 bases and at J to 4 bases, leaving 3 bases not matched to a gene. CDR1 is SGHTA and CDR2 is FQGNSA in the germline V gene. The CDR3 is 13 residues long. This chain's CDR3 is CASSSGQGETQYF. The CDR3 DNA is TGTGCCAGCAGTTCGGGACAGGGAGAGACCCAGTACTTC.

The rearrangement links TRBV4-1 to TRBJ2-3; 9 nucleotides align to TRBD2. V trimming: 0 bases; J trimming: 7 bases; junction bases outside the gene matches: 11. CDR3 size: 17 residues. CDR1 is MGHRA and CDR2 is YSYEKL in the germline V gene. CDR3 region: CASSQEGGGEYRNTQYF. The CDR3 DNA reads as TGCGCCAGCAGCCAAGAAGGCGGGGGGGAGTATAGAAATACGCAGTATTTT.

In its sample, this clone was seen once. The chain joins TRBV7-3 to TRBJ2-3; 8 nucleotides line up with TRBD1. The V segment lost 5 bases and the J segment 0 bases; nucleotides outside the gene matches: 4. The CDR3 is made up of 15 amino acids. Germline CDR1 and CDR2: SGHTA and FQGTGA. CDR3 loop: CASSLGQGSTDTQYF. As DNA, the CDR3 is TGTGCCAGCAGCCTAGGACAGGGAAGCACAGATACGCAGTATTTT.

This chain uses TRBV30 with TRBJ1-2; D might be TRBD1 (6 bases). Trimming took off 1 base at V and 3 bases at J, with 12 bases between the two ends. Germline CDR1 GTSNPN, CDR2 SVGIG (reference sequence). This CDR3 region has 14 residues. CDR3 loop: CAWSAGGLYYGYTF. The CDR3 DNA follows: TGTGCCTGGAGTGCCGGGGGGCTCTACTATGGCTACACCTTC.

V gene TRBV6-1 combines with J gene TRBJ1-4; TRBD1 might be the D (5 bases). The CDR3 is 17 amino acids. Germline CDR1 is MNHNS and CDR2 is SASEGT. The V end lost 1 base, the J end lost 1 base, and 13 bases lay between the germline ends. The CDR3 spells CASSEVGRGVTNEKLFF. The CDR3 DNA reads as TGTGCCAGCAGTGAAGTCGGACGGGGGGTAACTAATGAAAAACTGTTTTTT.

The CDR3 nucleotides read TGTGCCAGCAGCTTCCCGGGGGGGTACACTGAAGCTTTCTTT. Residues: CASSFPGGYTEAFF. V gene TRBV7-2 combines with J gene TRBJ1-1, with D perhaps matching TRBD1 (5 bases). The CDR3 runs 14 residues. Trimming left V 3 bases short and J 3 bases short, with 11 bases between. Germline values: CDR1 SGHTA, CDR2 FQGNSA.

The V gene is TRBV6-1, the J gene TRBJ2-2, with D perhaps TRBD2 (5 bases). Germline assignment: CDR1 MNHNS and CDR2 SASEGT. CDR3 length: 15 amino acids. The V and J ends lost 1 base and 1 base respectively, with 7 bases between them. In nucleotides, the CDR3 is TGTGCCAGCAGTGAAGAAGAGGGGAACACCGGGGAGCTGTTTTTT. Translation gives CASSEEEGNTGELFF.